The T cell receptor beta chain under discussion was sequenced for a study of blood T cell repertoires in COVID-19 (dated by TCRdb to between 2020 and 2021). For context, the study as a whole: Samples from collaborators originated in the United States, Italy and Spain and spanned both the acute and convalescent phases of COVID-19. The material from the prospective study consisted of cDNA or gDNA derived from T cells, B-cell-depleted T cells, or PBMCs. Subjects who had been exposed to COVID-19, were actively infected with it, or had recovered from it provided the deeply sampled blood TCRbeta repertoires that made up the dataset. The repertoires were released in a freely available public database intended as a resource for research on the immune response to SARS-CoV-2. Samples were obtained from the ongoing ImmuneRACE study (first 160 participants) and from 1,000 to 1,500 subjects provided by 6 global collaborators. Nearly every sample came with metadata listing a de-identified subject ID, COVID-19 status, age in years and sex. Where available, HLA class I and class II types were obtained from metadata supplied by the sample provider rather than from assay-based typing.

In Seattle, one collaborating source enrolled patients while the infection was active and tracked those patients longitudinally over the course of disease. Each collaborating institution followed its own protocols to collect whole blood in K2EDTA tubes. Collaborator samples were shipped for TCRbeta analysis as frozen whole blood, isolated PBMCs, or DNA extracted from either sample type. The research as a whole found: The amount of clinical and demographic metadata varied by source and participant and was provided uncurated.

The immunoSEQ Assay, a bias-controlled multiplex PCR, was used to amplify TCRbeta CDR3 regions from genomic DNA. In the original analysis: Nucleated cell counts per sample were estimated from amplification of reference gene primers within the assay. Sequence reads were collapsed and filtered to measure the absolute abundance of every unique TCRbeta CDR3 rearrangement. For each sample, productive Simpson clonality was calculated by taking the square root of Simpson's diversity index across productive rearrangements. Imported from immuneACCESS, the table was reduced by TCRdb to in-frame sequences with V and J called. These copies leave out some clones; in studies compared against another copy, an unresolved V gene accounts for under half, and the cause of the remainder is not known. Clone size and V and J calls were adopted from that table, with D and trimming inferred from the DNA. The sample yields 200,000 to 250,000 clones; roughly 92% were counted once. The leading ten clones occupy 0.65% to 0.85% of the sample.

V and J are trimmed by 4 bases and 8 bases, and the gene matches miss 9 bases of the junction. From the cysteine through the phenylalanine, the CDR3 covers 15 amino acids. Just CDR3 DNA is preserved here, 45 bases in frame from base 1. CDR1 SGHTA and CDR2 FQGNSA were looked up in the germline V gene. Remarks on this clone: Its antigen remains undetermined. Per-nucleotide qualities are absent, and no much larger clonotype sits a single base away.

The sequence links TRBV7-2 to TRBJ1-4; 8 bases in the junction line up with TRBD1. Specimen: peripheral blood. This sequence originates from a man aged 55 to 69 with COVID-19, enrolled during active disease. The DNA sequence reads TGTGCCAGCAGCTCATATCTAGGACAGGGCGAAAAACTGTTTTTT. Its product reads: CASSSYLGQGEKLFF.